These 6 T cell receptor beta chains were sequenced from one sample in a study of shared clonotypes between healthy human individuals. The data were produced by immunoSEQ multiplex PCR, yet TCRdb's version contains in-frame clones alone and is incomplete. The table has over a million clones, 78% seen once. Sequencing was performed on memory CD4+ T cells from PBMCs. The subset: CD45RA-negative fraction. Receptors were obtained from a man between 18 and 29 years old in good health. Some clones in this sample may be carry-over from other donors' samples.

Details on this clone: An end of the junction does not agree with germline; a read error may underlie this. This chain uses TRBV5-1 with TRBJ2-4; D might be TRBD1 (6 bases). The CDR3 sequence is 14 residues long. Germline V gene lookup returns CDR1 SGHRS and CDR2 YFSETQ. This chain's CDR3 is CASGLTLQGNTQYF. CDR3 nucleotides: TGCGCCAGCGGCCTAACCCTACAGGGCAACACTCAGTACTTC.

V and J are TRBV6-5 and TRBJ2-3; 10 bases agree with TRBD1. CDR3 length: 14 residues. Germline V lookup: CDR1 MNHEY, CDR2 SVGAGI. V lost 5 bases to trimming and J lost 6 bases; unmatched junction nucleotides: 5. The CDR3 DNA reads TGTGCCAGCAGTCGTTCGGGACAGGGGGATACGCAGTATTTT. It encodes CASSRSGQGDTQYF.

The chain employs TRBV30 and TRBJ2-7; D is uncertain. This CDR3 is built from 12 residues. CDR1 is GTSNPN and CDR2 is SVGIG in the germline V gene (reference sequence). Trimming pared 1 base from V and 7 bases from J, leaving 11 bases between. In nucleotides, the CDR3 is TGTGCCTGGAGTGCTTCGGTAGGTGAGCAGTACTTC. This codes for CAWSASVGEQYF.

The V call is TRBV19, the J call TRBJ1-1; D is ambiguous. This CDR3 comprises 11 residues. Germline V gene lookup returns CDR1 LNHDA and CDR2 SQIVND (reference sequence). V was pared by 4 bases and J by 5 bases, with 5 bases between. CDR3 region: CASSSRTEAFF. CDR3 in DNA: TGTGCCAGTAGTAGTCGTACTGAAGCTTTCTTT.

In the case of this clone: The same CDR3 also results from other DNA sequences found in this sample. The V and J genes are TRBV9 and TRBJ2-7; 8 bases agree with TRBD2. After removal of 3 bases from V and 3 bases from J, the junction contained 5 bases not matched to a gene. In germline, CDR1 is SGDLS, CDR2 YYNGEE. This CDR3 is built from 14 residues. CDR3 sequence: CASSAGLESYEQYF. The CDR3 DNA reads TGTGCCAGCAGCGCGGGACTAGAAAGCTACGAGCAGTACTTC.

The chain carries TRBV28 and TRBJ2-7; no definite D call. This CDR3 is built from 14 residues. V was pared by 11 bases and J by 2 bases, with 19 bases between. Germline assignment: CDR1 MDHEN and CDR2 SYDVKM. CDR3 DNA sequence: TGTGCCTCCCATTATGGGTACCTTCCCTACGAGCAGTACTTC. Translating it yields CASHYGYLPYEQYF.